One and the same sample provided the 28 T cell receptor beta chains below, sequenced in a study of CD8 T cells in Susac syndrome. When the RNA was reverse transcribed, random hexamers were used with an input of roughly 0.45 to 1 ug. TCRdb re-analysed the immunoSEQ multiplex PCR reads in MiXCR, keeping a single row per CDR3 protein. Found here are about 130,000 distinct CDR3 sequences, 85% to 95% of them singletons; the top ten hold approximately 0.3%. Sequencing was done on a sample of CD8+ T cells from PBMCs. Receptor source: a human donor with multiple sclerosis.

V is TRBV10-3 and J is TRBJ1-1; unclear D gene. Germline CDR1 and CDR2: ENHRY and SYGVKD. With 8 bases removed from V and 5 bases from J, the gap between germline ends came to 6 bases. The CDR3 runs 10 residues. CDR3 DNA: TGTGCCATCGGTGGTACTGAAGCTTTCTTT. This codes for CAIGGTEAFF.

V gene TRBV9 combines with J gene TRBJ2-2; TRBD1 might be the D (5 bases). CDR1 and CDR2 (germline): SGDLS, YYNGEE. The CDR3 length is 16 residues. V lost 0 bases and J lost 5, with 14 bases in between. The CDR3 nucleotides are TGTGCCAGCAGCGTAGTCGCGGCCAGGGAAACCGGGGAGCTGTTTTTT. It specifies CASSVVAARETGELFF.

The chain combines TRBV12-5 with TRBJ1-1, with a possible D match to TRBD1 (5 bases). The CDR3 is 16 residues long. Trimming stripped 0 bases from V and 4 bases from J, with 15 bases between. Germline lookup yields CDR1 LGHNT and CDR2 FRNRAP. CDR3: CASGLVPLGRGTEAFF. Here the CDR3 DNA reads TGTGCTAGTGGTTTGGTCCCCCTGGGTAGGGGCACTGAAGCTTTCTTT.

This rearrangement joins TRBV28 to TRBJ1-1; D gene unclear. The V end was cut by 4 bases, the J end by 0 bases, with 9 bases between. CDR1 and CDR2 from the germline V gene are MDHEN and SYDVKM. CDR3 length equals 14 residues. CDR3: CASSYYILNTEAFF. In DNA form, the CDR3 reads TGTGCCAGCAGTTATTACATACTGAACACTGAAGCTTTCTTT.

The table lists this clonotype with a count of one. This rearrangement joins TRBV12-3 or TRBV12-4 to TRBJ2-5, with a possible D match to TRBD2 (6 bases). Deletions cut 5 bases from V and 7 bases from J, with 8 bases between. There are 11 residues in the CDR3. CDR3 amino acids: CASSGGLTQYF. In nucleotides, the CDR3 is TGTGCCAGCAGTGGGGGGTTGACCCAGTACTTC.

The gene calls are TRBV7-9 and TRBJ2-3, with 8 bases fitting TRBD2. Germline values: CDR1 SEHNR, CDR2 FQNEAQ (reference sequence). V was clipped by 1 base and J by 3 bases; unmatched bases: 6. This CDR3 spans 16 amino acids. DNA for the CDR3: TGTGCCAGCAGCTTAGTAGGGGCTAGCGGGACAGATACGCAGTATTTT. Translated, it gives CASSLVGASGTDTQYF.

V and J are TRBV5-1 and TRBJ2-1, with a tentative D call TRBD1 (6 bases). Germline lookup yields CDR1 SGHRS and CDR2 YFSETQ. Trimming removed 3 bases from V and 1 base from J, with 11 bases in between. This CDR3 contains 15 residues. As DNA, the CDR3 is TGCGCCAGCAGCTCCCCAGGGGTTTCCTACAATGAGCAGTTCTTC. It specifies CASSSPGVSYNEQFF.

This chain connects TRBV28 to TRBJ2-7, with 9 positions matching TRBD1. Germline CDR1 MDHEN, CDR2 SYDVKM. The junction had 8 bases not matched to a gene; V was cut back by 5 bases and J by 3 bases. The CDR3 totals 15 residues. The CDR3 protein is CASSAGTGPNYEQYF. The CDR3 DNA reads TGTGCCAGCAGTGCAGGGACAGGGCCAAACTACGAGCAGTACTTC.

The count of this clonotype is one. This sequence joins TRBV20-1 and TRBJ2-5; D is ambiguous. The CDR3 runs 16 residues. From germline, CDR1 is DFQATT and CDR2 SNEGSKA (reference sequence). Trimming stripped 2 bases from V and 2 bases from J, with 18 bases between. The CDR3 bases are TGCAGTGCTAGACCACCGTGTTGTCGCCTACAAGAGACCCAGTACTTC. Protein sequence: CSARPPCCRLQETQYF.

This chain connects TRBV7-2 to TRBJ2-3; the match to TRBD1 covers 10 bases. The CDR3 covers 15 residues. Trimming took 5 bases from V and 3 from J; bases not matched to a gene: 5. CDR1 and CDR2 from the germline V gene are SGHTA and FQGNSA. In DNA, the CDR3 is TGTGCCAGCAGCCCTCGGGACAGGGGAACAGATACGCAGTATTTT. It is translated as CASSPRDRGTDTQYF. Full variable domain (missing parts from reference TRBV7-2 and TRBJ2-3): GAGVSQSPSNKVTEKGKDVELRCDPISGHTALYWYRQSLGQGLEFLIYFQGNSAPDKSGLPSDRFSAERTGGSVSTLTIQRTQQEDSAVYLCASSPRDRGTDTQYFGPGTRLTVL.

The CDR3 DNA sequence: TGCGCCAGCAGCCCGGGACTCCGCGCAGATACGCAGTATTTT. This translates into CASSPGLRADTQYF. The chain has TRBV4-1 and TRBJ2-3; possibly TRBD2 for D (6 bases). V lost 4 bases to trimming and J lost 4 bases, with 12 bases between them. This CDR3 comprises 14 residues. CDR1 is MGHRA, CDR2 YSYEKL, per germline.

The V call is TRBV9, the J call TRBJ2-7, with no clear D. The ends were cut back, 3 bases at V and 6 bases at J, with 10 bases in the middle. This CDR3 contains 12 residues. Germline CDR1 is SGDLS and CDR2 is YYNGEE. CDR3 nucleotide sequence: TGTGCCAGCAGCGATAGTAACTGCGAGCAGTACGTC. Encoded protein: CASSDSNCEQYV.

This sequence joins TRBV21-1 and TRBJ2-2; the table's D call, TRBD2, has no DNA check behind it. TRBV21-1 is a documented pseudogene. CDR3 size: 14 residues. The CDR3 sequence is CASRTSVGTGELFF. CDR3 in DNA: TGTGCCAGCAGGACTAGCGTTGGCACCGGGGAGCTGTTTTTT.

In this sample, this clonotype turned up a few times. The chain links TRBV5-6 to TRBJ2-7; D possibly corresponds to TRBD2 (8 bases). The CDR3 extends over 16 amino acids. V was shortened by 1 base and J by 4 bases, with 18 bases between the two germline ends. CDR1 is SGHDT, CDR2 YYEEEE, per germline. CDR3 residues: CASSLQGDTSGYEQYV. CDR3 DNA sequence: TGTGCCAGCAGCTTGCAGGGGGACACTAGCGGATACGAGCAGTACGTC.

The rearrangement uses TRBV27 and TRBJ2-1; 8 nucleotides agree with TRBD1. This CDR3 contains 13 residues. V trimming: 7 bases; J trimming: 7 bases; junction bases outside the gene matches: 6. Germline V CDR1 and CDR2: MNHEY, SMNVEV (reference sequence). The CDR3 sequence: CASKDRGMNEQFF. Written as DNA, the CDR3 is TGTGCCAGCAAAGACAGGGGTATGAATGAGCAGTTCTTC.

The chain uses TRBV28 and TRBJ2-2; 7 bases agree with TRBD1. The CDR3 is made up of 16 amino acids. Germline lookup yields CDR1 MDHEN and CDR2 SYDVKM. With V trimmed by 3 bases and J by 5 bases, 9 bases remained unmatched. CDR3: CASSLKQGSRTGELFF. CDR3 coding DNA: TGTGCCAGCAGTTTGAAACAGGGGTCGAGGACCGGGGAGCTGTTTTTT.

The chain combines TRBV7-2 with TRBJ1-1; D possibly corresponds to TRBD1 (6 bases). This CDR3 is built from 13 residues. The V gene's germline CDR1 is SGHTA and CDR2 FQGNSA. The ends were cut back, 5 bases at V and 7 bases at J, with 14 bases in the middle. The CDR3, as DNA: TGTGCCAGCAGCCCGGGACACCCAATTGAAGCTTTCTTT. Its protein product is CASSPGHPIEAFF.

The J gene is TRBJ2-2, the V gene TRBV3-1; D gene uncertain. CDR1 is LGHDT and CDR2 is YNNKEL in the germline V gene (reference sequence). The CDR3 totals 14 residues. V was clipped by 0 bases and J by 4 bases, with 6 bases between them. This chain's CDR3 is CASSQDPLTGELFF. CDR3 sequence (DNA): TGTGCCAGCAGCCAAGACCCCCTCACCGGGGAGCTGTTTTTT.

This chain links TRBV14 with TRBJ2-1; the D is unclear. This CDR3 spans 15 amino acids. Germline CDR1 reads SGHDN; CDR2 reads FVKESK. V was trimmed by 0 bases and J by 1 base, leaving 7 bases between them. The CDR3 is CASSQELGSYNEQFF. The CDR3 DNA is TGTGCCAGCAGCCAAGAATTAGGGTCCTACAATGAGCAGTTCTTC.

The chain couples TRBV5-1 to TRBJ2-1; D may be TRBD1 (5 bases). Trimming removed 0 bases from V and 4 bases from J, with 14 bases in between. The germline CDR1 and CDR2 sequences are SGHRS and YFSETQ. The CDR3 has 16 amino acids. CDR3 in DNA: TGCGCCAGCAGCTTGGCGGAGACAGAGACGTACAATGAGCAGTTCTTC. Translation gives CASSLAETETYNEQFF.

V and J are TRBV13 and TRBJ2-1; TRBD2 matches 10 bases. With V trimmed by 4 bases and J by 8 bases, 11 bases remained unmatched. Germline lookup yields CDR1 PRHDT and CDR2 FYEKMQ (reference sequence). The CDR3 runs to 16 residues. The CDR3 region is CASSWPSGGDGYEQFF. The CDR3 DNA follows: TGTGCCAGCAGCTGGCCGAGCGGGGGGGACGGCTATGAGCAGTTCTTC.

The count of this clonotype is one. The rearrangement joins TRBV7-9 to TRBJ2-1; no clear D. The V end was cut by 5 bases, the J end by 4 bases, with 15 bases between. CDR1 SEHNR and CDR2 FQNEAQ come from the germline V gene (reference sequence). The CDR3 has 15 amino acids. CDR3 DNA: TGTGCCAGCAGCCCGGCGAGAGAATGGTACAATGAGCAGTTCTTC. Its translation: CASSPAREWYNEQFF.

This chain joins TRBV24-1 and TRBJ2-1; 8 bases align to TRBD2. The junction had 13 bases not matched to a gene; V was cut back by 0 bases and J by 1 base. CDR3 length equals 20 residues. Germline V CDR1 and CDR2: KGHDR, SFDVKD. The CDR3 loop reads CATSDLLFPSAGGSYNEQFF. The CDR3 DNA is TGTGCCACCAGTGATTTGTTATTTCCGTCGGCGGGAGGTTCCTACAATGAGCAGTTCTTC.

This chain joins TRBV3-1 and TRBJ1-1; no clear D. From germline, CDR1 is LGHDT and CDR2 YNNKEL (reference sequence). This CDR3 comprises 12 residues. Trimming cost V 3 bases and J 0 bases, with 2 bases left between them. The CDR3 DNA reads as TGTGCCAGCAGCCAGATGAACACTGAAGCTTTCTTT. Protein product: CASSQMNTEAFF.

The chain joins TRBV30 to TRBJ2-1; D is possibly TRBD2 (5 bases). Germline values: CDR1 GTSNPN, CDR2 SVGIG (reference sequence). With 1 base removed from V and 7 bases from J, the gap between germline ends came to 11 bases. The CDR3 extends over 13 amino acids. The CDR3 is CAWSGLAGNEQFF. The DNA for the CDR3 is TGTGCCTGGAGTGGGCTAGCCGGGAATGAGCAGTTCTTC.

The chain has TRBV29-1 and TRBJ1-2; D gene ambiguous. This CDR3 is built from 13 residues. Trimming stripped 1 base from V and 4 bases from J, with 10 bases between. CDR1 is SQVTM and CDR2 is ANQGSEA in the germline V gene. The CDR3: CSVEGRNTYGYTF. The CDR3 DNA is TGCAGCGTTGAAGGCAGGAACACCTATGGCTACACCTTC.

The chain employs TRBV5-1 and TRBJ1-1; 7 bases map to TRBD1. The CDR3 has 14 amino acids. CDR1 SGHRS and CDR2 YFSETQ come from the germline V gene. V gave up 3 bases and J gave up 5 bases; unmatched junction bases: 7. DNA for the CDR3: TGCGCCAGCAGCTCGTACAGGGGTAAAACTGAAGCTTTCTTT. This translates into CASSSYRGKTEAFF.

The rearrangement joins TRBV27 to TRBJ2-1; no clear D gene. Germline values: CDR1 MNHEY, CDR2 SMNVEV (reference sequence). CDR3 size: 14 residues. V lost 5 bases to trimming and J lost 4 bases, with 12 bases between them. The CDR3 coding sequence is TGTGCCAGCAGTGGGGAAGACGGATACAATGAGCAGTTCTTC. It translates to CASSGEDGYNEQFF.